The rows below give T cell receptor beta chains drawn from one sample of a study of T-cell memory formation after mild COVID-19. MiXCR, run by TCRdb on the 5' RACE reads, gives a single entry per CDR3 protein. The table records a few hundred thousand distinct CDR3 sequences, around 30% of them present only once. Sequencing was done on a sample of PBMCs or a T cell subset sorted from them (not recorded which). The receptors here all came from an adult woman who had mild COVID-19 (a few samples of this study predate the infection). Cell type and time point are not known. CDR3s include the opening cysteine and the closing phenylalanine or tryptophan. A D gene is named only where the DNA matches it firmly. The size field is filled for only some rows; it gives once, few, many or a size class.

NA	TRBV29-1	TRBJ2-1	NA	TGCAGCGTTGATTTTGGGAGCTCCTACAATGAGCAGTTCTTC	CSVDFGSSYNEQFF
NA	TRBV19	TRBJ1-6	NA	TGTGCCAGTAGTAGGAGGCCGGGGTCACCCCTCCACTTT	CASSRRPGSPLHF
NA	TRBV11-2	TRBJ2-1	NA	TGTGCCAGCAGCTTAGGTCCTAGCAATGCTGAGCAGTTCTTC	CASSLGPSNAEQFF
few	TRBV18	TRBJ1-5	TRBD1	TGTGCCAGCTCCGACAGGGGGCCTAGCAATCAGCCCCAGCATTTT	CASSDRGPSNQPQHF
few	TRBV29-1	TRBJ2-2	NA	TGCAGCGTTGAAGGCCAGGGGCACAACACCGGGGAGCTGTTTTTT	CSVEGQGHNTGELFF
few	TRBV3-1	TRBJ2-5	NA	TGTGCCAGCAGCCAATCGTGGGAGACCCAGTACTTC	CASSQSWETQYF
few	TRBV5-1	TRBJ2-7	TRBD1	TGCGCCAGCAGCTTTACGGACAGGGGCCCCTACGAGCAGTACTTC	CASSFTDRGPYEQYF
few	TRBV12-3/TRBV12-4	TRBJ1-5	NA	TGTGCCAGCAGTTTACGCGATCAGCCCCAGCATTTT	CASSLRDQPQHF
NA	TRBV5-6	TRBJ2-5	NA	TGTGCCAGCAGCTTGGAGAGGGTTGAGACCCAGTACTTC	CASSLERVETQYF
few	TRBV3-1	TRBJ2-7	NA	TGTGCCAGCAGCGGAGGGACACTGTTCTACGAGCAGTACTTC	CASSGGTLFYEQYF
NA	TRBV30	TRBJ2-3	TRBD2	TGTGCCTGGAGTAGAAGTCTAGCGGGGCCCACAGATACGCAGTATTTT	CAWSRSLAGPTDTQYF
NA	TRBV9	TRBJ2-5	NA	TGTGCCAGCAGTTCGGCTATCGGGGGCGGAGAGACCCAGTACTTC	CASSSAIGGGETQYF
once	TRBV5-1	TRBJ2-5	NA	TGCGCCAGCAGCTGGGGGGTCCAAGAGACCCAGTACTTC	CASSWGVQETQYF
many	TRBV6-4	TRBJ2-2	NA	TGTGCCAGCAGTGACTCTAGGGACGGGACGCCCGGGGAGCTGTTTTTT	CASSDSRDGTPGELFF
few	TRBV7-9	TRBJ2-3	TRBD2	TGTGCCAGCAGCCTGAGCGGGGGGCTTTCAGATACGCAGTATTTT	CASSLSGGLSDTQYF
few	TRBV25-1	TRBJ1-6	TRBD1	TGTGCCAGCAGTGTGCAGGGGGGGAAGAGCTCACCCCTCCACTTT	CASSVQGGKSSPLHF
NA	TRBV10-3	TRBJ1-2	NA	TGTGCCATCAGTCAAACAGTTTTCTATGGCTACACCTTC	CAISQTVFYGYTF
few	TRBV6-2/TRBV6-3	TRBJ2-1	TRBD1	TGTGCCAGCAGTTTCGACAGGGGGCCCAATGAGCAGTTCTTC	CASSFDRGPNEQFF
NA	TRBV12-3/TRBV12-4	TRBJ2-1	NA	TGTGCCAGCAGTTTCCCACAGGGAGTATACAATGAGCAGTTCTTC	CASSFPQGVYNEQFF
few	TRBV4-1	TRBJ2-1	NA	TGCGCCAGCAGCCAAGAGGAACGGTTACGCCGGTTCTTC	CASSQEERLRRFF
few	TRBV24-1	TRBJ2-5	NA	TGTGCCACCAGTGACGGGGGGACAATCATGGGGACCCAGTACTTC	CATSDGGTIMGTQYF
NA	TRBV7-3	TRBJ2-5	TRBD2	TGTGCCAGCAGTCTTAGCGGGGGCCAAGAGACCCAGTACTTC	CASSLSGGQETQYF
once	TRBV30	TRBJ2-3	NA	TGTGCCTGGTCCGAGAGCACAGATACGCAGTATTTT	CAWSESTDTQYF
NA	TRBV9	TRBJ1-6	TRBD1	TGTGCCAGCAGCCCCCGGACAGGGGAGAGTAATTCACCCCTCCACTTT	CASSPRTGESNSPLHF
NA	TRBV5-6	TRBJ1-1	NA	TGTGCCAGCAGCGTAAGGGGCGGCACTGAAGCTTTCTTT	CASSVRGGTEAFF
few	TRBV3-1	TRBJ2-7	TRBD2	TGTGCCAGCAGCCAAGGGGGGTACTCGACTAGCCCCCACGAGCAGTACTTC	CASSQGGYSTSPHEQYF
NA	TRBV3-1	TRBJ2-7	TRBD2	TGTGCCAGCAGCCGAAACCCCGGACTAGCGATAGACTACGAGCAGTACTTC	CASSRNPGLAIDYEQYF
few	TRBV2	TRBJ2-1	TRBD1	TGTGCCAGCAGTGCGGTGGGACAGTCCTACAATGAGCAGTTCTTC	CASSAVGQSYNEQFF
NA	TRBV11-2	TRBJ2-3	TRBD2	TGTGCCAGCCTAGCGGGGGGGCAGACAGATACGCAGTATTTT	CASLAGGQTDTQYF
NA	TRBV7-7	TRBJ1-1	NA	TGTGCCAGCAGCTTAGAGCCCAACACTGAAGCTTTCTTT	CASSLEPNTEAFF
NA	TRBV29-1	TRBJ2-1	NA	TGCAGCGTTGAGGATGGACCCCAGTTCTTC	CSVEDGPQFF
few	TRBV6-6	TRBJ2-5	TRBD1	TGTGCCAGCAGATGGACAGGGCAAGAGACCCAGTACTTC	CASRWTGQETQYF
NA	TRBV5-1	TRBJ2-6	NA	TGCGCCAGCAGCTTGGTGGGCAGCAGAATTCGAAACTCTGGGGCCAACGTCCTGACTTTC	CASSLVGSRIRNSGANVLTF
NA	TRBV20-1	TRBJ2-7	NA	TGCAGTGCTGACGAGCAGTACTTC	CSADEQYF
NA	TRBV20-1	TRBJ2-1	NA	TGCAGTGCCCTGACCCTGCGCGGGTCCGGATACAATGAGCAGTTCTTC	CSALTLRGSGYNEQFF
NA	TRBV9	TRBJ2-7	TRBD1	TGTGCCAGCAGCGTAGGAACCGGGACAGCTTCCTACGAGCAGTACTTC	CASSVGTGTASYEQYF
NA	TRBV10-3	TRBJ2-3	TRBD2	TGTGCCATCAGTGCGAGTCGGGCGGGGGTCACAGATACGCAGTATTTT	CAISASRAGVTDTQYF
NA	TRBV11-2	TRBJ2-1	NA	TGTGCCAGCAGCTTAGAGCTACCGAATGAGCAGTTCTTC	CASSLELPNEQFF
NA	TRBV19	TRBJ1-3	NA	TGTGCCAGCCTTGGTCCCGGGACTGCTAACTCTGGAAACACCATATATTTT	CASLGPGTANSGNTIYF
NA	TRBV5-1	TRBJ1-1	NA	TGCGCCAGCAGCTTGAACCGGGGCACTGAAGCTTTCTTT	CASSLNRGTEAFF
once	TRBV18	TRBJ1-1	NA	TGTGCCAGCTCACCCAGGGCGGGTACTGAAGCTTTCTTT	CASSPRAGTEAFF
NA	TRBV7-9	TRBJ2-5	NA	TGTGCCAGCAGCGAGGCCAGGACACCACACTTC	CASSEARTPHF
NA	TRBV20-1	TRBJ2-4	NA	TGCAGTGCTAGAGATCAAGGACTCTCGACTCAACAGTACTTC	CSARDQGLSTQQYF
few	TRBV4-1	TRBJ2-5	TRBD1	TGCGCCAGCAGCCAAGAATCGGGTCGTTGGGACAGTGAAGAGACCCAGTACTTC	CASSQESGRWDSEETQYF
NA	TRBV5-1	TRBJ2-1	NA	TGCGCCAGCAGCTTGGGGGCGAGGGGTACTAATGAGCAGTTCTTC	CASSLGARGTNEQFF
NA	TRBV20-1	TRBJ1-5	NA	TGCAGTGCTAGACCCGGCGCGTATCAGCCCCAGCATTTT	CSARPGAYQPQHF
few	TRBV20-1	TRBJ1-1	NA	TGCAGTGCTAGAGTTCCAGGGAGGGGCACTGAAGCTTTCTTT	CSARVPGRGTEAFF
NA	TRBV9	TRBJ1-2	NA	TGTGCCAGCAGCGTAGAACAGGACTATGGCTACACCTTC	CASSVEQDYGYTF
NA	TRBV7-9	TRBJ2-5	NA	TGTGCCAGCAGCCCGGATATGGGGGGAGAGACCCAGTACTTC	CASSPDMGGETQYF
NA	TRBV7-3	TRBJ2-6	NA	TGTGCCAGCAGCCCTCAGGGTGGGGCCAACGTCCTGACTTTC	CASSPQGGANVLTF
NA	TRBV5-1	TRBJ1-1	NA	TGCGCCAGCAGCTTGCGCAGGGTTGGGACTGAAGCTTTCTTT	CASSLRRVGTEAFF
NA	TRBV5-1	TRBJ2-7	NA	TGCGCCAGCAGCGCGGGACTTCGCTACGAGCAGTACTTC	CASSAGLRYEQYF
few	TRBV11-2	TRBJ2-5	NA	TGTGCCAGCAGCTTAGTACAGGGAGGGACCCAGTACTTC	CASSLVQGGTQYF
many	TRBV4-1	TRBJ2-5	NA	TGCGCCAGCAGCCTTCTTCCAGGTCCCCAAGAGACCCAGTACTTC	CASSLLPGPQETQYF
NA	TRBV15	TRBJ2-1	NA	TGTGCCACTAACATGGGGGGTACAAATGAGCAGTTCTTC	CATNMGGTNEQFF